Each of the 28 T cell receptor beta chains below was sequenced from the same sample in a study of control samples from healthy donors and cancer patients (dated by TCRdb to about 2020). Receptors were amplified or captured by the immunoSEQ multiplex PCR assay. TCRdb re-hosts the immuneACCESS table, in-frame sequences only. Its copies lack some clones; in the studies checked, an unresolved V gene accounts for under half of them, and the cause for the rest is not known. The sample has roughly 170,000 clones on record, around 94% of them singletons. The ten biggest clones cover 1.2% to 1.5% of the sample. Sequenced sample: blood. These receptors came from a woman aged 18-30 years in good health.

V gene TRBV9 combines with J gene TRBJ2-3; D not certain. Trimming shortened V by 1 base and J by 8 bases, and 5 bases separated the two germline ends. Per germline, CDR1 SGDLS and CDR2 YYNGEE. This CDR3 has 11 residues. In nucleotides, the CDR3 is TGTGCCAGCAGCGTAACCGGTACGCAGTATTTT. Amino acids: CASSVTGTQYF.

This rearrangement joins TRBV7-2 to TRBJ2-7, with unresolved D. V shed 6 bases and J shed 3 bases, with 18 bases lying between them. Per germline, CDR1 SGHTA and CDR2 FQGNSA. The CDR3 totals 15 residues. The CDR3 region is CASRPVSVPYYEQYF. CDR3 nucleotides: TGTGCCAGCAGGCCCGTGTCGGTTCCATACTACGAGCAGTACTTC.

This rearrangement joins TRBV6-2 or TRBV6-3 to TRBJ1-1; D is unclear. This CDR3 comprises 11 residues. V was pared by 6 bases and J by 10 bases, with 12 bases between. Germline V gene lookup returns CDR1 MNHEY and CDR2 SVGEGT. The CDR3 DNA sequence: TGTGCCAGCAGCCACGGCATCTCAGCTTTCTTT. This encodes CASSHGISAFF.

The J gene is TRBJ1-4, the V gene TRBV9, with unresolved D. Between the trimmed V and J ends, which lost 5 bases and 5 bases, there was a span of 16 bases. The CDR3 has 15 amino acids. Germline-derived CDR1 and CDR2 are SGDLS and YYNGEE. The CDR3 sequence is CASSSNTANNEKLFF. DNA of the CDR3: TGTGCCAGCAGTTCAAATACCGCTAACAATGAAAAACTGTTTTTT.

This clone has more than one count but fewer than ten. The chain has TRBV19 and TRBJ2-2; TRBD2 matches 13 bases. Germline CDR1 and CDR2: LNHDA and SQIVND (reference sequence). J lost 4 bases, V lost 4 bases, and 6 bases had no gene match. The CDR3 consists of 17 residues. The CDR3 nucleotides read TGTGCCAGTAGTACCAGACTAGCGGGAGGAATCACCGGGGAGCTGTTTTTT. Its translation: CASSTRLAGGITGELFF.

As DNA, the CDR3 is TGTGCCAGCATCCTTAACCCCGGACAGTGGGTCTACGAGCAGTACTTC. Translated, it gives CASILNPGQWVYEQYF. J is TRBJ2-7 and V is TRBV11-2; tentative D call: TRBD1 (6 bases). CDR1 and CDR2 (germline): SGHAT, FQNNGV. Trimming shortened V by 7 bases and J by 3 bases, and 22 bases separated the two germline ends. This CDR3 contains 16 residues.

V and J are TRBV19 and TRBJ2-2; a possible D gene is TRBD1 (5 bases). Germline V CDR1 and CDR2: LNHDA, SQIVND (reference sequence). The CDR3 extends over 18 amino acids. With 0 bases removed from V and 6 bases from J, the gap between germline ends came to 20 bases. The CDR3 loop is CASSIDLARAILAGELFF. In DNA form, the CDR3 reads TGTGCCAGTAGTATAGATCTGGCCAGGGCCATTTTGGCCGGGGAGCTGTTTTTT.

This rearrangement joins TRBV11-1 to TRBJ2-1; D is unresolved. The CDR3 extends over 13 amino acids. The V end lost 5 bases, the J end lost 2 bases, and 7 bases lay between the germline ends. Germline lookup yields CDR1 SGHAT and CDR2 FQDESV (reference sequence). The DNA for the CDR3 is TGTGCCAGCAGCCCAACTACCTACAATGAGCAGTTCTTC. As protein: CASSPTTYNEQFF. Supplemented by reference TRBV11-1 and TRBJ2-1, the full variable domain reads EAEVAQSPRYKITEKSQAVAFWCDPISGHATLYWYRQILGQGPELLVQFQDESVVDDSQLPKDRFSAERLKGVDSTLKIQPAELGDSAMYLCASSPTTYNEQFFGPGTRLTVL.

The gene calls are TRBV5-1 and TRBJ1-6; possible D gene TRBD1, 5 bases. V was clipped by 2 bases and J by 9 bases, with 27 bases between them. Germline V gene data show CDR1 as SGHRS and CDR2 as YFSETQ. This CDR3 is 19 amino acids long. CDR3: CASSLGSIATGRSSSPLHF. The CDR3 DNA reads as TGCGCCAGCAGCTTAGGATCTATCGCCACGGGACGGTCATCTTCACCCCTCCACTTT.

The rearrangement joins TRBV6-5 to TRBJ2-7, with 8 bases lining up with TRBD2. The CDR3 consists of 16 residues. V was pared by 4 bases and J by 7 bases, with 15 bases of the junction left unmatched. The germline CDR1 and CDR2 sequences are MNHEY and SVGAGI. CDR3 sequence (DNA): TGTGCCAGCAGTTTTTTCTCGGCGGGAGGAACTAGAGAGCAGTACTTC. Translated, it gives CASSFFSAGGTREQYF.

The chain recombines TRBV11-3 with TRBJ2-1; the match to TRBD1 covers 7 bases. V lost 3 bases, J lost 8 bases, and 7 bases stayed unmatched. CDR1 is SGHNT, CDR2 YENEEA, per germline. The CDR3 consists of 14 residues. The CDR3 protein is CASSLTTGTDEQFF. CDR3 in DNA: TGTGCCAGCAGCTTGACGACAGGGACGGATGAGCAGTTCTTC. Variable domain in full (rest from reference TRBV11-3 and TRBJ2-1): EAGVVQSPRYKIIEKKQPVAFWCNPISGHNTLYWYLQNLGQGPELLIRYENEEAVDDSQLPKDRFSAERLKGVDSTLKIQPAELGDSAVYLCASSLTTGTDEQFFGPGTRLTVL.

This clone appeared a single time. The chain joins TRBV6-5 to TRBJ1-2, with D unresolved. Germline V gene lookup returns CDR1 MNHEY and CDR2 SVGAGI. Trimming took off 8 bases at V and 8 bases at J, with 12 bases between the two ends. CDR3 length: 11 amino acids. CDR3: CASGYRGGYTF. DNA for the CDR3: TGTGCCAGCGGGTATCGTGGAGGCTACACCTTC.

This sequence joins TRBV27 and TRBJ2-1; 13 bases align to TRBD2. This CDR3 comprises 14 residues. In germline, CDR1 is MNHEY, CDR2 SMNVEV (reference sequence). Losses at the gene ends were 5 bases for V and 10 bases for J; bases not matched to a gene: 5. The CDR3 loop is CASSGTSGTTEQFF. Written as DNA, the CDR3 is TGTGCCAGCAGTGGGACTAGCGGGACCACCGAGCAGTTCTTC.

The chain recombines TRBV2 with TRBJ2-7; TRBD2 is a possible D gene (5 bases). CDR1 is SNHLY, CDR2 FYNNEI, per germline. V lost 2 bases to trimming and J lost 4 bases, with 12 bases between them. The CDR3 sequence is 14 residues long. The CDR3 loop is CASSEYGLQYEQYF. The CDR3 bases are TGTGCCAGCAGTGAATATGGACTTCAATACGAGCAGTACTTC.

V and J are TRBV3-1 (or the pseudogene TRBV3-2) and TRBJ2-3; D is unclear. Per the germline V gene, CDR1 is LGHDT and CDR2 is YNNKEL (reference sequence). This CDR3 has 14 amino acids. V was cut by 2 bases and J by 3 bases, with 9 bases left in between. The CDR3 DNA is TGTGCCAGCAGCCAACGGGCAGCGACAGATACGCAGTATTTT. This gives the protein CASSQRAATDTQYF.

This clone was counted once. The rearrangement links TRBV7-2 to TRBJ2-2, with 9 bases fitting TRBD1. This CDR3 is built from 16 residues. Germline V gives CDR1 SGHTA, CDR2 FQGNSA. The junction had 4 bases not matched to a gene; V was cut back by 2 bases and J by 3 bases. This CDR3 is CASSLTGGGYTGELFF. In DNA form, the CDR3 reads TGTGCCAGCAGCTTAACAGGGGGCGGTTACACCGGGGAGCTGTTTTTT.

The chain is built from TRBV28 and TRBJ1-4; D gene ambiguous. The germline gives CDR1 MDHEN, CDR2 SYDVKM. V was pared by 2 bases and J by 12 bases, with 7 bases between. The CDR3 is 11 amino acids. For the CDR3, the DNA is TGTGCCAGCAGTTTAAGTAGGGAACTGTTTTTT. Translation: CASSLSRELFF.

The V gene is TRBV12-3 or TRBV12-4, the J gene TRBJ1-5, with a weak D call TRBD1 (5 bases). The CDR3 consists of 12 residues. The V end was cut by 6 bases, the J end by 5 bases, with 8 bases between. CDR3 loop: CASRIRDQPQHF. Written as DNA, the CDR3 is TGTGCCAGCAGGATCAGGGATCAGCCCCAGCATTTT.

The genes are TRBV6-5 and TRBJ1-1; D uncertain. V lost 2 bases to trimming and J lost 3 bases, with 10 bases between them. The germline gives CDR1 MNHEY, CDR2 SVGAGI. The CDR3 runs 14 residues. The CDR3 reads CASSYVLWDTEAFF. Here the CDR3 DNA reads TGTGCCAGCAGTTACGTCCTGTGGGACACTGAAGCTTTCTTT.

The V and J genes are TRBV7-3 and TRBJ1-3, with D unclear. V gave up 0 bases and J gave up 2 bases, with 2 bases separating them. The CDR3 is made up of 13 amino acids. CDR1 and CDR2 (germline): SGHTA, FQGTGA. The CDR3 here is CASSLTTGNTIYF. The CDR3, as DNA: TGTGCCAGCAGCTTAACTACTGGAAACACCATATATTTT.

This sequence joins TRBV28 and TRBJ1-2, with 8 bases identical to TRBD1. This CDR3 is built from 16 residues. Trimming removed 4 bases from V and 2 bases from J; junction bases left unmatched: 9. CDR1 MDHEN and CDR2 SYDVKM come from the germline V gene. DNA for the CDR3: TGTGCCAGCAGTTGGCAGGGGGCGCAGGTGAACTATGGCTACACCTTC. This translates into CASSWQGAQVNYGYTF.

This chain connects TRBV28 to TRBJ1-2, with D perhaps TRBD1 (5 bases). V lost 7 bases and J 4 bases, leaving 10 bases between the germline ends. CDR1 and CDR2 from the germline V gene are MDHEN and SYDVKM. The CDR3 spans 12 residues. The CDR3 DNA sequence: TGTGCCAGCAAGGGACGGACCTATGGCTACACCTTC. This codes for CASKGRTYGYTF.

This chain links TRBV28 with TRBJ1-3; D is unresolved. CDR3 length equals 15 residues. Germline CDR1 and CDR2: MDHEN and SYDVKM. V was clipped by 11 bases and J by 0 bases, with 17 bases between them. CDR3 sequence (DNA): TGTGCCGGAAGTTCGGGCCCAATCTCTGGAAACACCATATATTTT. Protein: CAGSSGPISGNTIYF.

The J gene is TRBJ2-1, the V gene TRBV5-1; 7 bases are shared with TRBD1. Germline CDR1 SGHRS, CDR2 YFSETQ. The CDR3 has 14 residues. V shed 4 bases, J shed 4 bases, and the junction held 5 bases outside the gene matches. CDR3 in amino acids: CASSVGTDYNEQFF. For the CDR3, the DNA is TGCGCCAGCAGCGTAGGGACAGATTACAATGAGCAGTTCTTC.

The chain has TRBV7-2 and TRBJ1-1; weak D call: TRBD1 (5 bases). CDR1 and CDR2 from the germline V gene are SGHTA and FQGNSA. This CDR3 spans 14 amino acids. V lost 1 base and J 5 bases, leaving 11 bases between the germline ends. The DNA of the CDR3 is TGTGCCAGCAGCTTAGAAGGGGTAAGGACTGAAGCTTTCTTT. It encodes CASSLEGVRTEAFF.

The chain joins TRBV5-1 to TRBJ2-3; TRBD2 agrees at 7 bases. Germline loops: CDR1 SGHRS, CDR2 YFSETQ. Trimming took 0 bases from V and 6 from J; bases not matched to a gene: 4. The CDR3 spans 14 residues. CDR3 coding DNA: TGCGCCAGCAGCTTGGAGATGGGAGGGGATACGCAGTATTTT. The encoded protein is CASSLEMGGDTQYF.

This chain uses TRBV18 with TRBJ2-5, with D possibly matching TRBD1 (5 bases). V was clipped by 6 bases and J by 2 bases, with 10 bases between them. The CDR3 is 13 residues long. Germline V gene lookup returns CDR1 KGHSH and CDR2 LQKENI. CDR3 coding DNA: TGTGCCAGCTCTCCTCGACAGCAAGAGACCCAGTACTTC. Its translation is CASSPRQQETQYF.

This chain connects TRBV21-1 to TRBJ2-2. TRBV21-1 is a pseudogene. The CDR3 length is 12 residues. In DNA, the CDR3 is TGTGCCACTTTTGTGGGCACCGGGGAGCTGTTTTTT. It is translated as CATFVGTGELFF.